The clone carrying this T cell receptor beta chain was detected only a few times. As yet, its antigen is unknown. TCRdb passed the reads through MiXCR, listing each CDR3 protein once. The data contain under 3,500 distinct CDR3 sequences, about 15% of them seen just once; the ten biggest clones take up under 3.5%. The sample originates from a study of liver allograft versus peripheral blood T cells. At the level of the study: Transplanted-liver and recipient peripheral blood T cell receptor repertoires were compared. Overall study results and limits: Reports indicated that T cell receptor repertoires inside liver allografts differed from those in peripheral blood.

The CDR3 runs 15 residues. Trimming left V 3 bases short and J 9 bases short, with 22 bases between. Per the germline V gene, CDR1 is SGHDT and CDR2 is YYEEEE. The clonotype originates from a human patient who had a liver transplant. A share of the T cells may be of graft donor origin. The chain recombines TRBV5-6 with TRBJ2-7; TRBD1 or TRBD2 may be the D gene (5 bases each). The CDR3 reads CASSSGPGTQYGQYF. The DNA of the CDR3 is TGTGCCAGCAGCTCTGGACCCGGGACCCAATATGGGCAGTACTTC. The entire variable domain, with the rest obtained from reference TRBV5-6 and TRBJ2-7, is as follows: DAGVTQSPTHLIKTRGQQVTLRCSPKSGHDTVSWYQQALGQGPQFIFQYYEEEERQRGNFPDRFSGHQFPNYSSELNVNALLLGDSALYLCASSSGPGTQYGQYFGPGTRLTVT.